Included here is one T cell receptor beta chain sequence, with context. What it binds is unknown. The data stem from a study of type 1 regulatory T cells. Whole-study context: T-allo10 is a Tr1-enriched, alloantigen-specific CD4 T cell product made in vitro.

Germline lookup yields CDR1 SGHTA and CDR2 FQGNSA. The CDR3 has 14 residues. Deletions cut 3 bases from V and 4 bases from J, with 12 bases between. TCRdb independently ran MiXCR on the reads; one entry per CDR3 protein. The table includes about 67,000 distinct CDR3 sequences, about 50% detected once. Sequences were obtained from cultured non-Tr1 T cells, either the whole culture or a sorted T cell fraction (not recorded which). The origin of this receptor is a human donor in good health. The J gene is TRBJ1-2, the V gene TRBV7-2; D remains unclear. This chain's CDR3 is CASSLQSLTYGYTF. The CDR3, as DNA: TGTGCCAGCAGCTTGCAGTCTTTAACCTATGGCTACACCTTC.